This TCR beta chain emerged from a study of T-cell memory formation after mild COVID-19. Across the study: Clusters of TCRs were largely donor specific. Regarding the study as a whole: Some clones that responded turned up in pre-infection memory, which suggests that cross-reactive memory joined in. Day 37-peaking second-wave clones had unconfirmed SARS-CoV-2 specificity.

Between the trimmed V and J ends, which lost 4 bases and 5 bases, there was a span of 10 bases. This CDR3 region has 13 residues. TCRdb called the 5' RACE reads again in MiXCR, with one record for every CDR3 protein. Of more than 300,000 distinct CDR3 sequences detected, roughly 15% appear once; the ten largest clones hold about a fifth. This clonotype was picked up many times. The antigen remains undetermined. The clonotype was recovered from a man in his late teens or twenties who had mild COVID-19 (a few samples of this study predate the infection). Cell type and time point are not known. Source material: PBMCs or a T cell subset sorted from them (not recorded which). The chain couples TRBV12-3 or TRBV12-4 to TRBJ2-3, with D possibly being TRBD1 (6 bases). The chain's CDR3 is CASSSGHGDTQYF. CDR3 bases: TGTGCCAGCAGTTCGGGACATGGAGATACGCAGTATTTT.